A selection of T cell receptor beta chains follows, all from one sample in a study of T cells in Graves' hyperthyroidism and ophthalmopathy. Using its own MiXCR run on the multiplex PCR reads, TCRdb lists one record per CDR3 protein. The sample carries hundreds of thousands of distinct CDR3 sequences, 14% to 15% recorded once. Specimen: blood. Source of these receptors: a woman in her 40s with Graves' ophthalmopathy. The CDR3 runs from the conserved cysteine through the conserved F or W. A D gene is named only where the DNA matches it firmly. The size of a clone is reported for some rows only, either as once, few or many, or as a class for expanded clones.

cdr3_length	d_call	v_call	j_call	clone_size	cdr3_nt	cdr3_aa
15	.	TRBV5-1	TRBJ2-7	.	TGCGCCAGCAGCTTGGAGGGACACCAAACCTACGAGCAGTACTTC	CASSLEGHQTYEQYF
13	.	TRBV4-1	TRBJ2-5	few	TGCGCCAGCAGCCAACTCAGTACGGAGACCCAGTACTTC	CASSQLSTETQYF
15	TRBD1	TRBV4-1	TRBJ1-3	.	TGCGCCAGCAGCCAAGAGAACAGGGGAGGAAACACCATATATTTT	CASSQENRGGNTIYF
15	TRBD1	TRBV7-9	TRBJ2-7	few	TGTGCCAGCAGCAGCCGTGGGACAGGGATCTACGAGCAGTACTTC	CASSSRGTGIYEQYF
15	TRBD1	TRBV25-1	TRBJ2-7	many	TGTGCCAGCAGTGAAGGGACAGGGGGCTCCTACGAGCAGTACTTC	CASSEGTGGSYEQYF
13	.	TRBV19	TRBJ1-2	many	TGTGCCAGTAACCCAGGGACGAACTATGGCTACACCTTC	CASNPGTNYGYTF
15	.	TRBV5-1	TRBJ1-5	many	TGCGCCAGCAGCTTGACCGGGGGGTCGTATCAGCCCCAGCATTTT	CASSLTGGSYQPQHF
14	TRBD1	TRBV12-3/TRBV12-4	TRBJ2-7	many	TGTGCCAGCAGACAAAGGGGGCGCAACTACGAGCAGTACTTC	CASRQRGRNYEQYF
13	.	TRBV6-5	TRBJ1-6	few	TGTGCCAGCAGTTACTCGATCGATTACCCCCTCCACTTT	CASSYSIDYPLHF
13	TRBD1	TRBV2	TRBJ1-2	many	TGTGCCACCAGGGAGGGGGCCGGGAGTGGCTACACCTTC	CATREGAGSGYTF
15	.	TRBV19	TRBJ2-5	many	TGTGCCAGTAAGGTGGGGGGGCGGGTCGAAGAGACCCAGTACTTC	CASKVGGRVEETQYF
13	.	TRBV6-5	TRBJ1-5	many	TGTGCCAGCAGTTACACCGAAAATCAGCCCCAGCATTTT	CASSYTENQPQHF
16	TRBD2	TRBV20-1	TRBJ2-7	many	TGCAGTGCCGGGACTAGCGGGGGCCCGAATTCCTACGAGCAGTACTTC	CSAGTSGGPNSYEQYF
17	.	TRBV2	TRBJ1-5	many	TGTGCCAGCAGTGAACTTTTGGGACGGGCGAGCAATCAGCCCCAGCATTTT	CASSELLGRASNQPQHF
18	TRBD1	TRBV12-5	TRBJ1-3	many	TGTGCTAGTGGTAACCACAGGGGTTTTGACCACGGTGGAAACACCATATATTTT	CASGNHRGFDHGGNTIYF
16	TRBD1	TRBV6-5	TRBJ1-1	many	TGTGCCAGCAGTCGGACAGGGCAGTGGGTGAACACTGAAGCTTTCTTT	CASSRTGQWVNTEAFF
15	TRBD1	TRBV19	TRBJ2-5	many	TGTGCCAGTAGTAAACAGGGGGCGAGTGGAGAGACCCAGTACTTC	CASSKQGASGETQYF
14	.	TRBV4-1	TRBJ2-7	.	TGCGCCAGCAGCCAAGAGCAGGGGCCCTACGAGCAGTACTTC	CASSQEQGPYEQYF
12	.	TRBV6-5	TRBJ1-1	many	TGTGCCACTGAGACGGGGAACACTGAAGCTTTCTTT	CATETGNTEAFF
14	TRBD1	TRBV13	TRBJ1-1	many	TGTGCCAGCAGCAAGTACCGACAGGGCACTGAAGCTTTCTTT	CASSKYRQGTEAFF
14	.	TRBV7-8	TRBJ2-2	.	TGTGCCAGCAGCTTAGCGATAGGGGCCGGGGAGCTGTTTTTT	CASSLAIGAGELFF
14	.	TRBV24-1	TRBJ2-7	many	TGTGCCACCAGTGACCCACGGGGCACCTACGAGCAGTACTTC	CATSDPRGTYEQYF
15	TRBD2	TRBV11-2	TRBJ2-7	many	TGTGCCAGCAGCTTAGAACGCGGGGGGTTGGCCGAGCAGTACTTC	CASSLERGGLAEQYF
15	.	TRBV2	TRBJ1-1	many	TGTGCCAGCAGTGAGTTTGGGGGTTTCAACACTGAAGCTTTCTTT	CASSEFGGFNTEAFF
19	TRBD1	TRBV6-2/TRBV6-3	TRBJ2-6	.	TGTGCCAGCAGAGGACGGGACAGAGATATTAACTCTGGGGCCAACGTCCTGACTTTC	CASRGRDRDINSGANVLTF
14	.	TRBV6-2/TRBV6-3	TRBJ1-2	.	TGTGCCAGCAGGTCCGGGACTGGGAGGTATGGCTACACCTTC	CASRSGTGRYGYTF
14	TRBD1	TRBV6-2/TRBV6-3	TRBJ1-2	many	TGTGCCAGCAGGGACAGGTCCGGCTTCTATGGCTACACCTTC	CASRDRSGFYGYTF
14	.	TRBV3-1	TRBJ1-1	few	TGTGCCAGCAGCCAACTAGCAGGACTGACTGAAGCTTTCTTT	CASSQLAGLTEAFF
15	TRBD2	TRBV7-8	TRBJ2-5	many	TGTGCCAGCAACGGACTAGCGGGAGGGGAAGAGACCCAGTACTTC	CASNGLAGGEETQYF
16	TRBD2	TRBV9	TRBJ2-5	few	TGTGCCAGCAGCGCTGGGGGACCAGCGGGGAGTGAGACCCAGTACTTC	CASSAGGPAGSETQYF
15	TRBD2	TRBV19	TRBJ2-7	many	TGTGCCAGTAGTTTTGGGACTAGCGGGAGCAACGAGCAGTACTTC	CASSFGTSGSNEQYF
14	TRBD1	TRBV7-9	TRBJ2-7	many	TGTGCCAGCAGCGTCGGACAGGGAAACTACGAGCAGTACTTC	CASSVGQGNYEQYF
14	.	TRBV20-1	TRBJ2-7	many	TGCAGTGCACGAAGGGGGACCAACGACTACGAGCAGTACTTC	CSARRGTNDYEQYF
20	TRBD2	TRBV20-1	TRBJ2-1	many	TGCAGTGCTAGAGATTGGGTCCGGAGACTAGCGGGACGAGCGTACAATGAGCAGTTCTTC	CSARDWVRRLAGRAYNEQFF
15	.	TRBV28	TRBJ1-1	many	TGTGCCAGCAGTCCGACAACAGGGCCAAACACTGAAGCTTTCTTT	CASSPTTGPNTEAFF
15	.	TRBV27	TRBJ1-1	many	TGTGCCAGCAATTTATACGGACACTCAAACACTGAAGCTTTCTTT	CASNLYGHSNTEAFF
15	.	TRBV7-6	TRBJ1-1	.	TGTGCCAGCAGCTTCCTGACAAGGGGGTTCACTGAAGCTTTCTTT	CASSFLTRGFTEAFF
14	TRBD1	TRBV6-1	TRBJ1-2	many	TGTGCCAGCAGTCCCGGGACAGGGGCCTCCGGCTACACCTTC	CASSPGTGASGYTF
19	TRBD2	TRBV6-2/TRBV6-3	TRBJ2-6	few	TGTGCCAGCAGTTACTCCGGATGGGAGGGAAATGCTGGGGCCAACGTCCTGACTTTC	CASSYSGWEGNAGANVLTF